These T cell receptor beta chains were read from a single sample in a study of T cell responses to AZD1222 COVID-19 vaccine. Data came from immunoSEQ multiplex PCR; TCRdb stores just in-frame clones and leaves some out. The sample comprises more than 100,000 clones, about 94% of which are singletons, and 5.4% rests with the top ten. Material: peripheral blood, obtained on day 0 of AZD1222 vaccination. The source is an adult in good health. The CDR3 runs from the conserved cysteine through the conserved F or W. Each record gives: D gene, J gene, V gene, clone size, CDR3 protein, CDR3 DNA. The D gene is left open where the match is weak. Rows may omit the clone size; those that give it use once, few, many or a size class.

d_call: -; j_call: TRBJ1-5; v_call: TRBV18; clone_size: -; cdr3_aa: CASSQIETGNQPQHF; cdr3_nt: TGTGCCAGCTCCCAAATCGAGACGGGCAATCAGCCCCAGCATTTT
d_call: -; j_call: TRBJ2-7; v_call: TRBV10-3; clone_size: -; cdr3_aa: CAIQARSSYEQYF; cdr3_nt: TGTGCCATACAGGCCAGGAGCTCCTACGAGCAGTACTTC
d_call: -; j_call: TRBJ1-5; v_call: TRBV5-1; clone_size: once; cdr3_aa: CASSFQGRNQPQHF; cdr3_nt: TGCGCCAGCAGCTTCCAGGGACGCAATCAGCCCCAGCATTTT
d_call: -; j_call: TRBJ2-3; v_call: TRBV11-2; clone_size: -; cdr3_aa: CASSLGSGGITDTQYF; cdr3_nt: TGTGCCAGCAGCTTAGGCAGTGGGGGTATCACAGATACGCAGTATTTT
d_call: -; j_call: TRBJ2-5; v_call: TRBV5-1; clone_size: -; cdr3_aa: CASSSRTPAETQYF; cdr3_nt: TGCGCCAGCAGCTCCAGGACCCCTGCTGAGACCCAGTACTTC
d_call: -; j_call: TRBJ1-1; v_call: TRBV11-3; clone_size: -; cdr3_aa: CASSPGRGENTEAFF; cdr3_nt: TGTGCCAGCAGCCCTGGGCGGGGGGAGAACACTGAAGCTTTCTTT
d_call: TRBD2; j_call: TRBJ2-2; v_call: TRBV3-1/TRBV3-2; clone_size: -; cdr3_aa: CASSHGASGGNTGELFF; cdr3_nt: TGTGCCAGCAGCCATGGAGCTAGCGGGGGAAACACCGGGGAGCTGTTTTTT
d_call: TRBD2; j_call: TRBJ2-1; v_call: TRBV30; clone_size: once; cdr3_aa: CAWNEGLAYTEQFF; cdr3_nt: TGTGCCTGGAATGAGGGACTAGCTTATACTGAGCAGTTCTTC
d_call: -; j_call: TRBJ1-5; v_call: TRBV19; clone_size: -; cdr3_aa: CASSKIRAGQPQHF; cdr3_nt: TGTGCCAGTAGTAAAATCAGGGCCGGTCAGCCCCAGCATTTT
d_call: -; j_call: TRBJ1-6; v_call: TRBV7-9; clone_size: -; cdr3_aa: CASRYSTQPNSPLHF; cdr3_nt: TGTGCCAGCAGATACTCTACACAGCCTAATTCACCCCTCCACTTT
d_call: TRBD1; j_call: TRBJ1-5; v_call: TRBV6-5; clone_size: -; cdr3_aa: CACGTAGNQPQHF; cdr3_nt: TGTGCCTGTGGGACAGCGGGGAATCAGCCCCAGCATTTT
d_call: TRBD1; j_call: TRBJ2-7; v_call: TRBV12-3/TRBV12-4; clone_size: -; cdr3_aa: CASRRTGDYEQYF; cdr3_nt: TGTGCCAGCAGGCGAACAGGGGACTACGAGCAGTACTTC
d_call: -; j_call: TRBJ1-1; v_call: TRBV12-3/TRBV12-4; clone_size: -; cdr3_aa: CASSHSQGEAFF; cdr3_nt: TGTGCCAGCAGCCACTCACAGGGCGAAGCTTTCTTT
d_call: -; j_call: TRBJ1-4; v_call: TRBV19; clone_size: -; cdr3_aa: CATRRDGTTNEKLFF; cdr3_nt: TGTGCCACCCGCCGGGACGGGACAACTAATGAAAAACTGTTTTTT
d_call: -; j_call: TRBJ2-3; v_call: TRBV12-3/TRBV12-4; clone_size: -; cdr3_aa: CASSGLRGDTQYF; cdr3_nt: TGTGCCAGCAGCGGACTACGTGGGGATACGCAGTATTTT
d_call: TRBD2; j_call: TRBJ2-7; v_call: TRBV28; clone_size: -; cdr3_aa: CASSFGTTLEQYF; cdr3_nt: TGTGCCAGCAGTTTCGGGACTACCTTGGAGCAGTACTTC
d_call: TRBD1; j_call: TRBJ2-7; v_call: TRBV4-2; clone_size: -; cdr3_aa: CASSQTSTGGRNEQYF; cdr3_nt: TGTGCCAGCAGCCAAACATCGACAGGGGGCAGAAACGAGCAGTACTTC
d_call: TRBD2; j_call: TRBJ2-1; v_call: TRBV7-3; clone_size: -; cdr3_aa: CASSLTGLAVDNEQFF; cdr3_nt: TGTGCCAGCAGCTTAACGGGACTAGCGGTAGACAATGAGCAGTTCTTC
d_call: -; j_call: TRBJ2-2; v_call: TRBV7-6; clone_size: -; cdr3_aa: CASSLSGTITGELFF; cdr3_nt: TGTGCCAGCAGCTTAAGTGGGACCATCACCGGGGAGCTGTTTTTT
d_call: TRBD1; j_call: TRBJ1-2; v_call: TRBV19; clone_size: -; cdr3_aa: CASSPNRGNYGYTF; cdr3_nt: TGTGCCAGTAGTCCAAACAGGGGAAACTATGGCTACACCTTC
d_call: -; j_call: TRBJ1-2; v_call: TRBV18; clone_size: -; cdr3_aa: CASSLDRDGRAYGYTF; cdr3_nt: TGTGCCAGCTCACTGGACCGGGACGGGAGGGCTTATGGCTACACCTTC
d_call: -; j_call: TRBJ2-1; v_call: TRBV6-1; clone_size: -; cdr3_aa: CASSEWGAEGDEQFF; cdr3_nt: TGTGCCAGCAGTGAATGGGGGGCGGAGGGCGATGAGCAGTTCTTC
d_call: TRBD1; j_call: TRBJ1-2; v_call: TRBV30; clone_size: -; cdr3_aa: CAWKYRDRDGGYTF; cdr3_nt: TGTGCCTGGAAGTACCGGGACAGGGACGGCGGCTACACCTTC
d_call: -; j_call: TRBJ1-2; v_call: TRBV6-5; clone_size: -; cdr3_aa: CASSAIDPNYGYTF; cdr3_nt: TGTGCCAGCAGCGCAATCGACCCTAACTATGGCTACACCTTC
d_call: TRBD2; j_call: TRBJ2-3; v_call: TRBV2; clone_size: -; cdr3_aa: CASIPGLAGNTDTQYF; cdr3_nt: TGTGCCAGTATCCCGGGACTAGCGGGGAACACAGATACGCAGTATTTT
d_call: TRBD1; j_call: TRBJ1-6; v_call: TRBV9; clone_size: -; cdr3_aa: CASSVGSTGGSSPLHF; cdr3_nt: TGTGCCAGCAGCGTAGGATCGACAGGGGGGAGTTCACCCCTCCACTTT
d_call: TRBD1; j_call: TRBJ2-5; v_call: TRBV14; clone_size: -; cdr3_aa: CASRRGDRVETQYF; cdr3_nt: TGTGCCAGCAGACGCGGGGACAGGGTTGAGACCCAGTACTTC
d_call: TRBD1; j_call: TRBJ2-7; v_call: TRBV6-5; clone_size: -; cdr3_aa: CASRTGTGKDEQYF; cdr3_nt: TGTGCCAGCAGAACCGGGACAGGGAAAGACGAGCAGTACTTC
d_call: -; j_call: TRBJ1-2; v_call: TRBV29-1; clone_size: -; cdr3_aa: CSVPTGGGYTF; cdr3_nt: TGCAGCGTCCCCACGGGCGGGGGCTACACCTTC
d_call: -; j_call: TRBJ1-2; v_call: TRBV12-3/TRBV12-4; clone_size: -; cdr3_aa: CASSPGYGYTF; cdr3_nt: TGTGCCAGCAGTCCAGGGTATGGCTACACCTTC
d_call: -; j_call: TRBJ1-1; v_call: TRBV7-8; clone_size: -; cdr3_aa: CASSVRLGLGTEAFF; cdr3_nt: TGTGCCAGCAGCGTCCGACTGGGGTTGGGCACTGAAGCTTTCTTT
d_call: -; j_call: TRBJ2-7; v_call: TRBV12-3/TRBV12-4; clone_size: -; cdr3_aa: CASSRRGNEQYF; cdr3_nt: TGTGCCAGCAGTCGGAGGGGCAACGAGCAGTACTTC
d_call: -; j_call: TRBJ1-1; v_call: TRBV5-1; clone_size: once; cdr3_aa: CASSLFSGRDYTEAFF; cdr3_nt: TGCGCCAGCAGCTTGTTCAGTGGCAGGGACTACACTGAAGCTTTCTTT
d_call: -; j_call: TRBJ2-1; v_call: TRBV14; clone_size: -; cdr3_aa: CASSQDGGQFYNEQFF; cdr3_nt: TGTGCCAGCAGCCAAGATGGTGGTCAGTTTTACAATGAGCAGTTCTTC
d_call: -; j_call: TRBJ2-7; v_call: TRBV2; clone_size: -; cdr3_aa: CASTTQGSGKYEQYF; cdr3_nt: TGTGCCAGCACAACCCAGGGGAGCGGCAAGTACGAGCAGTACTTC
d_call: -; j_call: TRBJ1-5; v_call: TRBV15; clone_size: -; cdr3_aa: CATSRVTYSNQPQHF; cdr3_nt: TGTGCCACCAGCAGAGTGACCTATAGCAATCAGCCCCAGCATTTT
d_call: -; j_call: TRBJ2-7; v_call: TRBV4-1; clone_size: -; cdr3_aa: CASSQLEFDVLSGEQYF; cdr3_nt: TGCGCCAGCAGCCAATTGGAATTCGACGTTCTGAGTGGCGAGCAGTACTTC
d_call: -; j_call: TRBJ1-5; v_call: TRBV28; clone_size: -; cdr3_aa: CASSFGISNQPQHF; cdr3_nt: TGTGCCAGCAGTTTTGGTATTAGCAATCAGCCCCAGCATTTT
d_call: TRBD1; j_call: TRBJ1-3; v_call: TRBV9; clone_size: -; cdr3_aa: CASSSHNRGSGNTIYF; cdr3_nt: TGTGCCAGCAGCTCTCATAACAGGGGCTCTGGAAACACCATATATTTT
d_call: -; j_call: TRBJ2-5; v_call: TRBV19; clone_size: once; cdr3_aa: CASSISGLGKTQYF; cdr3_nt: TGTGCCAGTAGTATTTCGGGGCTCGGGAAGACCCAGTACTTC
d_call: -; j_call: TRBJ1-2; v_call: TRBV6-6; clone_size: -; cdr3_aa: CASEGDGGYTF; cdr3_nt: TGTGCCAGCGAGGGGGATGGGGGCTACACCTTC
d_call: -; j_call: TRBJ2-6; v_call: TRBV7-3; clone_size: once; cdr3_aa: CASSRDHTGANVLTF; cdr3_nt: TGTGCCAGCAGCCGCGACCACACTGGGGCCAACGTCCTGACTTTC
d_call: TRBD2; j_call: TRBJ2-3; v_call: TRBV7-9; clone_size: many; cdr3_aa: CASRGTSETTDTQYF; cdr3_nt: TGTGCCAGCCGGGGGACTAGCGAGACCACAGATACGCAGTATTTT
d_call: TRBD1; j_call: TRBJ1-5; v_call: TRBV7-8; clone_size: few; cdr3_aa: CASTWGQGDNQPQHF; cdr3_nt: TGTGCCAGCACCTGGGGACAGGGCGACAATCAGCCCCAGCATTTT
d_call: TRBD1; j_call: TRBJ2-6; v_call: TRBV9; clone_size: -; cdr3_aa: CASNQGDGANVLTF; cdr3_nt: TGTGCCAGCAATCAGGGGGACGGGGCCAACGTCCTGACTTTC
d_call: -; j_call: TRBJ1-6; v_call: TRBV4-3; clone_size: -; cdr3_aa: CASSQDLQPGTSLHF; cdr3_nt: TGCGCCAGCAGCCAAGATCTCCAGCCGGGGACTTCCCTCCACTTT